Each of the 18 T cell receptor beta chains below was sequenced from the same sample in a study of shared clonotypes between healthy human individuals. Clones were sequenced by immunoSEQ multiplex PCR, and TCRdb holds only the in-frame ones, with some missing. This table has roughly 2 million clones, nearly 97% appearing once. Sequencing input: naive CD4+ T cells sorted from blood. Subset defined: CD45RA+ positively selected. The source is a man between 18 and 35 years old in good health.

This chain connects TRBV5-1 to TRBJ1-2; 9 bases are shared with TRBD1. Germline V gene data show CDR1 as SGHRS and CDR2 as YFSETQ. This CDR3 contains 14 residues. Unmatched junction bases numbered 6, after V lost 3 bases and J lost 6 bases. The CDR3 DNA reads TGCGCCAGCAGCTCCCCGGGACAGGGTAATGGCTACACCTTC. Translated, it gives CASSSPGQGNGYTF.

The chain uses TRBV6-5 and TRBJ2-2, with 8 nucleotides matching TRBD2. This CDR3 spans 16 amino acids. The ends lost 4 bases at V and 0 bases at J; junction bases unmatched: 4. Germline values: CDR1 MNHEY, CDR2 SVGAGI. CDR3 amino acids: CASSSPGGANTGELFF. In DNA, the CDR3 is TGTGCCAGCAGTTCTCCCGGGGGGGCGAACACCGGGGAGCTGTTTTTT.

Details on this clone: The sample has other DNA sequences that encode this CDR3 too. The chain links TRBV5-8 to TRBJ2-7; either TRBD1 or TRBD2 may fit D (5 bases each). The CDR3 runs to 13 residues. Looked up from germline, CDR1 is SGHTS and CDR2 is YDEGEE. The V and J ends lost 0 bases and 2 bases respectively, with 6 bases between them. The CDR3 DNA sequence: TGTGCCAGCAGCTTGGGGGGACCCTACGAGCAGTACTTC. Its protein is CASSLGGPYEQYF.

V gene TRBV30 combines with J gene TRBJ1-1; no clear D. Trimming stripped 4 bases from V and 4 bases from J, with 16 bases between. Germline V lookup: CDR1 GTSNPN, CDR2 SVGIG (reference sequence). CDR3 size: 14 residues. Here the CDR3 DNA reads TGTGCCTGGATAAGTCGACTAGGGATCACTGAAGCTTTCTTT. It encodes CAWISRLGITEAFF.

V gene TRBV6-6 combines with J gene TRBJ1-1; 7 bases are shared with TRBD1. J lost 4 bases, V lost 4 bases, and 6 bases had no gene match. The CDR3 is 14 residues long. Per the germline V gene, CDR1 is MNHNY and CDR2 is SVGAGI (reference sequence). In DNA, the CDR3 is TGTGCCAGCAGTTTCCAGGGGGTAGGCACTGAAGCTTTCTTT. Translated: CASSFQGVGTEAFF.

DNA of the CDR3: TGTGCCAGCAGTGAGGGCGCCAGCCTCAACACAGATACGCAGTATTTT. Amino acids: CASSEGASLNTDTQYF. The chain joins TRBV6-1 to TRBJ2-3; D unclear. The CDR3 has 16 amino acids. Germline loops: CDR1 MNHNS, CDR2 SASEGT. Trimming took off 3 bases at V and 2 bases at J, with 15 bases between the two ends.

The CDR3: CASSQEASVTYNEQFF. CDR3 sequence (DNA): TGCGCCAGCAGCCAAGAGGCGAGTGTCACCTACAATGAGCAGTTCTTC. The genes are TRBV4-1 and TRBJ2-1; D remains ambiguous. Trimming removed 0 bases at V and 2 bases at J, with 11 bases between. This CDR3 is built from 16 residues. Per germline, CDR1 MGHRA and CDR2 YSYEKL.

The V call is TRBV5-1, the J call TRBJ1-1, with TRBD1 matching 9 bases. Germline assignment: CDR1 SGHRS and CDR2 YFSETQ. CDR3 length equals 18 residues. The trim removed 3 bases at V and 5 bases at J, leaving 17 bases unmatched. The chain's CDR3 is CASSYLPGQGNSRTEAFF. In DNA form, the CDR3 reads TGCGCCAGCAGCTATCTCCCGGGACAGGGTAATTCGAGGACTGAAGCTTTCTTT.

V usage is TRBV7-9 and J usage is TRBJ2-3; TRBD2 agrees at 8 bases. The germline V gene has CDR1 SEHNR and CDR2 FQNEAQ (reference sequence). The CDR3 contains 15 residues. With 4 bases clipped from V and 4 bases from J, the junction kept 7 bases outside the gene matches. In nucleotides, the CDR3 is TGTGCCAGCAGCTCCCAGGGACTAGTCGCAGATACGCAGTATTTT. Translated: CASSSQGLVADTQYF. Based on the CDR3 plus reference TRBV7-9 and TRBJ2-3, the full variable domain is DTGVSQNPRHKITKRGQNVTFRCDPISEHNRLYWYRQTLGQGPEFLTYFQNEAQLEKSRLLSDRFSAERPKGSFSTLEIQRTEQGDSAMYLCASSSQGLVADTQYFGPGTRLTVL.

This clone was seen once. The chain has TRBV2 and TRBJ1-5; a possible D gene is TRBD1 (6 bases). Trimming pared 4 bases from V and 5 bases from J, leaving 15 bases between. The CDR3 is made up of 15 amino acids. Germline V gives CDR1 SNHLY, CDR2 FYNNEI. This chain's CDR3 is CASSGWTVEDQPQHF. In DNA form, the CDR3 reads TGTGCCAGCAGTGGGTGGACAGTTGAAGATCAGCCCCAGCATTTT.

The gene calls are TRBV6-5 and TRBJ2-1, with D possibly called TRBD1 or TRBD2 (5 bases each). V was shortened by 7 bases and J by 6 bases, with 10 bases between the two germline ends. Germline V gene sequence: CDR1 MNHEY, CDR2 SVGAGI. The CDR3 loop spans 12 amino acids. The CDR3 DNA is TGTGCCAGCATTGGGACGGTCAATGAGCAGTTCTTC. This gives the protein CASIGTVNEQFF.

The chain recombines TRBV2 with TRBJ1-6; no clear D. This CDR3 has 13 residues. Trimming left V 1 base short and J 6 bases short, with 4 bases between. Germline V gene data show CDR1 as SNHLY and CDR2 as FYNNEI. The CDR3 nucleotides read TGTGCCAGCAGTGAAGACTTTAATTCACCCCTCCACTTT. Translated, it gives CASSEDFNSPLHF.

Here the CDR3 DNA reads TGTGCCAGCAGGGGTATAACTAGCGATTCCTACAATGAGCAGTTCTTC. Translation gives CASRGITSDSYNEQFF. The chain combines TRBV2 with TRBJ2-1; 7 bases are a match to TRBD2. CDR3 size: 16 residues. Germline values: CDR1 SNHLY, CDR2 FYNNEI. V was clipped by 6 bases and J by 1 base; unmatched bases: 9. Full variable domain (outside the CDR3, taken from reference TRBV2 and TRBJ2-1): EPEVTQTPSHQVTQMGQEVILRCVPISNHLYFYWYRQILGQKVEFLVSFYNNEISEKSEIFDDQFSVERPDGSNFTLKIRSTKLEDSAMYFCASRGITSDSYNEQFFGPGTRLTVL.

The rearrangement uses TRBV10-3 and TRBJ2-3; 9 bases agree with TRBD2. Trimming at V came to 3 bases and at J to 2 bases, leaving 9 bases not matched to a gene. From germline, CDR1 is ENHRY and CDR2 SYGVKD. The CDR3 runs 17 residues. The CDR3, as DNA: TGTGCCATCAGTGATGGGTCTAGCGGGACTTACACAGATACGCAGTATTTT. Its protein product is CAISDGSSGTYTDTQYF.

This sequence joins TRBV6-1 and TRBJ1-1; 9 bases map to TRBD1. The CDR3 contains 16 residues. CDR1 and CDR2 (germline): MNHNS, SASEGT. V lost 2 bases, J lost 0 bases, and 4 bases stayed unmatched. The CDR3 loop reads CASSEQGTGLNTEAFF. The CDR3 DNA is TGTGCCAGCAGTGAACAAGGGACAGGGTTGAACACTGAAGCTTTCTTT.

The chain has TRBV4-2 and TRBJ2-1; TRBD2 matches at 10 bases. V lost 0 bases and J lost 6; bases outside the gene matches: 8. The CDR3 totals 17 residues. Germline assignment: CDR1 LGHNA and CDR2 YNFKEQ. The CDR3 DNA follows: TGTGCCAGCAGCCAAGATGTCAGCGGGGGGGCGTTCAATGAGCAGTTCTTC. This gives the protein CASSQDVSGGAFNEQFF.

The CDR3 loop is CSVAEGAGALRQYF. The CDR3 DNA sequence: TGCAGCGTTGCGGAGGGGGCAGGGGCTTTAAGGCAGTACTTC. The chain uses TRBV29-1 and TRBJ2-7, with D maybe TRBD1 (7 bases). CDR3 length: 14 amino acids. Germline V gene lookup returns CDR1 SQVTM and CDR2 ANQGSEA. V lost 4 bases to trimming and J lost 9 bases, with 22 bases between them.

V is TRBV15 and J is TRBJ1-2; TRBD1 matches 10 bases. Germline V gives CDR1 LNHNV, CDR2 YYDKDF (reference sequence). V trimming: 7 bases; J trimming: 1 base; junction bases outside the gene matches: 6. CDR3 length equals 15 residues. CDR3 protein: CATTAGQGFNYGYTF. The CDR3 DNA sequence: TGTGCCACCACCGCGGGACAGGGGTTTAACTATGGCTACACCTTC.